This T cell receptor (beta chain) was identified during a study of blood T cell repertoires in COVID-19. In its sample, this clone was seen a few times. Within the sample, other DNA sequences also encode this same CDR3. The germline gives CDR1 SNHLY, CDR2 FYNNEI. The CDR3 is 14 amino acids. V lost 2 bases and J 2 bases, leaving 7 bases between the germline ends. Generated by immunoSEQ multiplex PCR, the TCRdb table keeps only in-frame clones and is missing some. The sample contains a few hundred thousand clones, 80% to 90% of which appear only once. The chain employs TRBV2 and TRBJ1-5; possible D gene TRBD1, 5 bases. Sequenced material: peripheral blood. This TCR was sampled from a man aged 18 to 30 who had recovered from COVID-19. This CDR3 reads CASSEQGGNQPQHF. The CDR3 nucleotides are TGTGCCAGCAGTGAACAGGGCGGCAATCAGCCCCAGCATTTT.